Shown below are 18 T cell receptor beta chains from a single sample sequenced in a study of cytomegalovirus exposure and HLA in healthy donors (dated by TCRdb to about 2017). Library prep was done by the immunoSEQ multiplex PCR assay. For the multiplex PCR, a mixture combining 60 forward primers for TCR Vbeta segments and 13 reverse primers for TCR Jbeta segments was used. The table comes from immuneACCESS by way of TCRdb, which keeps in-frame sequences with V and J called. Part of the clones is missing from these tables; in studies checked, under half for an unresolved V gene and the rest for unknown reasons. Here the sample has about 200,000 clones; 10% to 15% occur a single time. The ten largest clones add up to 7.8% of the sample. Sequenced material: PBMCs. The receptors were sampled from a man in his fifties or sixties in good health and CMV-seropositive.

This chain uses TRBV30 with TRBJ2-3; D gene unclear. The germline V gene encodes CDR1 GTSNPN and CDR2 SVGIG (reference sequence). Trimming removed 2 bases at V and 10 bases at J, with 10 bases between. The length of the CDR3 is 11 residues. CDR3 amino acids: CAWSLAEAQYF. The DNA of the CDR3 is TGTGCCTGGAGTCTGGCTGAGGCGCAGTATTTT.

This clone was picked up a small number of times. V and J are TRBV5-5 and TRBJ1-2, with D perhaps matching TRBD1 (6 bases). V lost 4 bases, J lost 4 bases, and 17 bases lay in between. The CDR3 totals 15 residues. Germline values: CDR1 SGHKS, CDR2 YYEKEE (reference sequence). CDR3 protein: CASSLDRNLGYGYTF. Written as DNA, the CDR3 is TGTGCCAGCAGCCTAGACAGGAACCTAGGCTATGGCTACACCTTC.

This sequence joins TRBV5-4 and TRBJ2-5, with 7 bases lining up with TRBD1. The length of the CDR3 is 14 residues. The germline gives CDR1 SGHNT, CDR2 YYREEE (reference sequence). Germline trimming cut 4 bases from V and 2 bases from J; bases unmatched to any gene: 5. Here the CDR3 DNA reads TGTGCCAGCAGCGAAGGGACAGTACAAGAGACCCAGTACTTC. This gives the protein CASSEGTVQETQYF.

This clone turned up a few times. The rearrangement links TRBV5-1 to TRBJ2-5; tentatively, D is TRBD2 (7 bases). Trimming left V 1 base short and J 4 bases short, with 14 bases between. The CDR3 has 15 residues. The germline gives CDR1 SGHRS, CDR2 YFSETQ. The CDR3 region is CASSLRGGASETQYF. Written as DNA, the CDR3 is TGCGCCAGCAGCTTGAGGGGGGGGGCGTCAGAGACCCAGTACTTC.

This clone showed up just a few times. The chain recombines TRBV4-3 with TRBJ1-4; no definite D call. The CDR3 spans 16 residues. The germline V gene encodes CDR1 LGHNA and CDR2 YSLEER. Between the trimmed V and J ends, which lost 0 bases and 7 bases, there was a span of 15 bases. CDR3 coding DNA: TGCGCCAGCAGCCAAGATCTTGTCAGGCAGTTTGAAAAACTGTTTTTT. Translated, it gives CASSQDLVRQFEKLFF.

The chain couples TRBV9 to TRBJ2-2; the match to TRBD2 covers 7 bases. The V and J ends lost 2 bases and 0 bases, in that order; junction bases with no gene match: 13. CDR3 size: 19 residues. The germline gives CDR1 SGDLS, CDR2 YYNGEE. This CDR3 is CASSVSLSPGTTNTGELFF. CDR3 coding DNA: TGTGCCAGCAGCGTCTCCTTATCTCCAGGGACTACGAACACCGGGGAGCTGTTTTTT.

This clone was detected only a few times. This sequence joins TRBV6-1 and TRBJ2-3; tentatively, D is TRBD2 (5 bases). V was clipped by 8 bases and J by 5 bases, with 11 bases between them. Germline V gene sequence: CDR1 MNHNS, CDR2 SASEGT. The CDR3 is 12 amino acids. The CDR3: CASRAEGDTQYF. Written as DNA, the CDR3 is TGTGCCAGCCGAGCTGAGGGAGATACGCAGTATTTT.

The J gene is TRBJ1-2, the V gene TRBV4-3; tentatively, D is TRBD1 (5 bases). In germline, CDR1 is LGHNA, CDR2 YSLEER. The CDR3 is 14 amino acids. With 0 bases removed from V and 3 bases from J, the gap between germline ends came to 8 bases. CDR3 DNA sequence: TGCGCCAGCAGCCAAGATACGGGGGACTATGGCTACACCTTC. Its translation: CASSQDTGDYGYTF.

The V and J genes are TRBV4-1 and TRBJ2-3; 8 nucleotides match TRBD2. Germline V gene sequence: CDR1 MGHRA, CDR2 YSYEKL. CDR3 size: 16 residues. The V segment lost 1 base and the J segment 4 bases; nucleotides outside the gene matches: 7. CDR3 sequence (DNA): TGCGCCAGCAGCCAAGTACCGGGGGGGAGATCAGATACGCAGTATTTT. It yields the protein CASSQVPGGRSDTQYF.

Concerning this clone itself: The sample contains more than one DNA sequence encoding this CDR3. The CDR3 sequence: CSVGGSNQPQHF. The CDR3 DNA is TGCAGCGTGGGGGGATCGAATCAGCCCCAGCATTTT. This sequence joins TRBV29-1 and TRBJ1-5; TRBD1 is a possible D gene (5 bases). CDR1 is SQVTM and CDR2 is ANQGSEA in the germline V gene. V lost 6 bases and J 4 bases, leaving 10 bases between the germline ends. This CDR3 spans 12 amino acids.

There are a few counts of this clone. The V gene is TRBV6-1, the J gene TRBJ1-1; D remains unclear. Germline values: CDR1 MNHNS, CDR2 SASEGT. V lost 4 bases, J lost 1 base, and 7 bases lay in between. CDR3 length: 13 amino acids. The CDR3 loop is CASSGQKNTEAFF. The CDR3 DNA reads TGTGCCAGCAGTGGGCAGAAGAACACTGAAGCTTTCTTT.

The chain links TRBV15 to TRBJ2-1; D might be TRBD2 (5 bases). From germline, CDR1 is LNHNV and CDR2 YYDKDF (reference sequence). CDR3 length: 17 residues. V was cut by 1 base and J by 4 bases, with 17 bases left in between. The CDR3 DNA reads TGTGCCACCAGCAGAGGAGGGCGGCGGGCCACTTACAATGAGCAGTTCTTC. Encoded protein: CATSRGGRRATYNEQFF.

This chain joins TRBV15 and TRBJ1-6, with 7 bases that match TRBD1. Germline CDR1 and CDR2: LNHNV and YYDKDF (reference sequence). The CDR3 has 14 amino acids. J lost 4 bases, V lost 8 bases, and 5 bases had no gene match. CDR3: CATSRDSYNSPLHF. DNA of the CDR3: TGTGCCACCTCCCGGGACAGTTATAATTCACCCCTCCACTTT.

In this sample, this clone turned up a few times. The chain couples TRBV6-6 to TRBJ1-2; TRBD1 might be the D (5 bases). V gave up 7 bases and J gave up 1 base, with 19 bases separating them. The V gene's germline CDR1 is MNHNY and CDR2 SVGAGI (reference sequence). CDR3 length: 16 amino acids. CDR3 nucleotide sequence: TGTGCCAGCACCGGGACTACTCGCCTCCTTAACTATGGCTACACCTTC. This codes for CASTGTTRLLNYGYTF.

The chain couples TRBV25-1 to TRBJ1-1; a possible D gene is TRBD1 (5 bases). Germline CDR1 and CDR2: MGHDK and SYGVNS. This CDR3 is built from 14 residues. Trimming left V 2 bases short and J 7 bases short, with 14 bases between. CDR3 bases: TGTGCCAGCAGTGAACCCAGGGAATCCGGTGAAGCTTTCTTT. This gives the protein CASSEPRESGEAFF. Combining the CDR3 with reference TRBV25-1 and TRBJ1-1 gives the whole variable domain EADIYQTPRYLVIGTGKKITLECSQTMGHDKMYWYQQDPGMELHLIHYSYGVNSTEKGDLSSESTVSRIRTEHFPLTLESARPSHTSQYLCASSEPRESGEAFFGQGTRLTVV.

In this sample, this clone turned up a few times. This chain connects TRBV7-8 to TRBJ2-4; D remains ambiguous. Trimming cost V 5 bases and J 7 bases, with 15 bases left between them. Per germline, CDR1 SGHVS and CDR2 FQNEAQ. The CDR3 runs to 14 residues. DNA for the CDR3: TGTGCCAGCAGCACCCAAGGCCGGGTGAACATTCAGTACTTC. Amino acid sequence: CASSTQGRVNIQYF.

This clone was detected only a few times. The gene calls are TRBV6-5 and TRBJ1-4; the match to TRBD1 covers 9 bases. V shed 5 bases and J 6 bases; nucleotides not matched to a gene: 4. From germline, CDR1 is MNHEY and CDR2 SVGAGI. The CDR3 is made up of 14 amino acids. This CDR3 reads CASSPDRGDEKLFF. The DNA for the CDR3 is TGTGCCAGCAGTCCGGACAGGGGCGATGAAAAACTGTTTTTT.

This clone occurred a few times. The chain uses TRBV15 and TRBJ1-4; the D is unclear. The V gene's germline CDR1 is LNHNV and CDR2 YYDKDF (reference sequence). Between the trimmed V and J ends, which lost 1 base and 8 bases, there was a span of 14 bases. The CDR3 is 15 residues long. CDR3 amino acids: CATSRASLRGEKLFF. In DNA, the CDR3 is TGTGCCACCAGCAGAGCCAGCCTCCGAGGGGAAAAACTGTTTTTT.